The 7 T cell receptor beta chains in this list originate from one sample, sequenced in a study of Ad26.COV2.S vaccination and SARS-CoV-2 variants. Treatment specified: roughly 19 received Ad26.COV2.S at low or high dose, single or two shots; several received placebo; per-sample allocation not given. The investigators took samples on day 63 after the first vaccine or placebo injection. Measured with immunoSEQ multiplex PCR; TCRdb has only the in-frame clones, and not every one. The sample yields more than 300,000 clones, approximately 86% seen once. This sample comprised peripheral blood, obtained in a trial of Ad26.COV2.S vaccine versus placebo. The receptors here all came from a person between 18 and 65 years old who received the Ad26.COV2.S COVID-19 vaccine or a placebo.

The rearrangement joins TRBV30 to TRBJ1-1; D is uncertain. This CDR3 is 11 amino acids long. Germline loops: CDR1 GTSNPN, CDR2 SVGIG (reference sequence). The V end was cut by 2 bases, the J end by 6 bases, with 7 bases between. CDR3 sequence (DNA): TGTGCCTGGAGTATTACAGCTGAAGCTTTCTTT. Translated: CAWSITAEAFF.

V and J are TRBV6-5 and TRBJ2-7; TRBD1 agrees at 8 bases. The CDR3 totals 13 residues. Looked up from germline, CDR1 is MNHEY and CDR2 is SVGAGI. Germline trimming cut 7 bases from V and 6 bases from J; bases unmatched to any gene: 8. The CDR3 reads CASTGQGNAEQYF. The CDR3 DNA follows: TGTGCCAGCACAGGACAGGGAAACGCCGAGCAGTACTTC.

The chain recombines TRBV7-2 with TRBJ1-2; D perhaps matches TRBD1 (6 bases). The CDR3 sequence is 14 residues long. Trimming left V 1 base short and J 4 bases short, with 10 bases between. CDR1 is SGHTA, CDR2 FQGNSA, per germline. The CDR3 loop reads CASSLVQGGYGYTF. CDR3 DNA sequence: TGTGCCAGCAGCTTAGTACAGGGTGGCTATGGCTACACCTTC.

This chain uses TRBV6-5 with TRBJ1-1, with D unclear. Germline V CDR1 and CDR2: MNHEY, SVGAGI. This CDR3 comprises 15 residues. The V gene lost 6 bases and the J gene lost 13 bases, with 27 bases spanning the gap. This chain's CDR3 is CASSLLPQAGGVVFF. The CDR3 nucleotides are TGTGCCAGCAGCCTACTTCCCCAGGCAGGCGGAGTCGTTTTCTTT.

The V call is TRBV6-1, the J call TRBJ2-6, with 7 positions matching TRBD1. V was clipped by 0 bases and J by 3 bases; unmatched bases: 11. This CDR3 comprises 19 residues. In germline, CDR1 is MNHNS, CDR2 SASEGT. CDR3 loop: CASSEALRAGGVGANVLTF. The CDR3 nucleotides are TGTGCCAGCAGTGAAGCGCTTCGGGCAGGGGGTGTTGGGGCCAACGTCCTGACTTTC.

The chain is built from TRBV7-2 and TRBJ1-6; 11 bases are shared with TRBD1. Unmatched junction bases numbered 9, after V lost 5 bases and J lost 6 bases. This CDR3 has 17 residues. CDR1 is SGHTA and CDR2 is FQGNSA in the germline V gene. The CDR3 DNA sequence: TGTGCCAGCAGCCCCTGGACAGGGGGCGCGGTTAATTCACCCCTCCACTTT. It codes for CASSPWTGGAVNSPLHF. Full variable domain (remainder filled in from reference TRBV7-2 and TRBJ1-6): GAGVSQSPSNKVTEKGKDVELRCDPISGHTALYWYRQSLGQGLEFLIYFQGNSAPDKSGLPSDRFSAERTGGSVSTLTIQRTQQEDSAVYLCASSPWTGGAVNSPLHFGNGTRLTVT.

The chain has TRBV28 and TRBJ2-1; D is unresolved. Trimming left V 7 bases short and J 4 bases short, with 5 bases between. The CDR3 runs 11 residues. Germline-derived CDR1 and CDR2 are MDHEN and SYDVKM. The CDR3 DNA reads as TGTGCCAGCATTGGATACAATGAGCAGTTCTTC. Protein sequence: CASIGYNEQFF.